The T cell receptor (beta chain) under discussion was sequenced for a study of shared clonotypes between healthy human individuals. Authors' analysis steps: ImmunoSEQ yielded junction-only sequences lacking quality scores, so filtering differed. Profiling relied on immunoSEQ multiplex PCR, and the TCRdb table lists in-frame clones only, not all of them. The D gene and trimming were derived from the DNA, and the V and J assignments and clone size from that table. The sample lists about 2.2 million clones; roughly 91% were seen once. Naive CD8 cells were CD45RO-negative, positively selected for CCR7, excluding terminally differentiated effector memory CD45RA+ cells. Trimming removed 7 bases at V and 5 bases at J, with 20 bases between. The germline CDR1 and CDR2 sequences are MDHEN and SYDVKM. CDR3 length: 15 amino acids.

The sample comprised naive CD8+ T cells from PBMCs. The V call is TRBV28, the J call TRBJ1-1; a possible D gene is TRBD1 (6 bases). The source is a man aged 18 to 30 in good health. Some clones in this sample may be carry-over from other donors' samples. In nucleotides, the CDR3 is TGTGCCAGCACCCATCTCGGGGGCCTTAGGACTGAAGCTTTCTTT. This encodes CASTHLGGLRTEAFF.